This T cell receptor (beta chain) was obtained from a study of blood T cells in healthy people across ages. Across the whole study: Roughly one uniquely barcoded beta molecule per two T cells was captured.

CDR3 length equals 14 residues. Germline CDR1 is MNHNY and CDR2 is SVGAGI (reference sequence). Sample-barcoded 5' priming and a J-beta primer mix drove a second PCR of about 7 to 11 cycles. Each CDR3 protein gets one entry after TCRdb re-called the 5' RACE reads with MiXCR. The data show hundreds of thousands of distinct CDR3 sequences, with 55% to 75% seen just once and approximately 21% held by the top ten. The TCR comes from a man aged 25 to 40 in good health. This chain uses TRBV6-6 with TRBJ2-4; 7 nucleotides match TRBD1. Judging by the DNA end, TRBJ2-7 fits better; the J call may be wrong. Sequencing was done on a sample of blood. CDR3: CASSQRQGAYEQYF. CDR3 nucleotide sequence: TGTGCCAGCAGTCAACGACAGGGTGCCTACGAGCAGTACTTC.